This passage covers 6 T cell receptor beta chains from one sample sequenced in a study of shared clonotypes between healthy human individuals. CD8 cells regarded as naive lacked CD45RO, were positively chosen for CCR7, and omitted terminally differentiated effector memory CD45RA+ cells. Produced via immunoSEQ multiplex PCR; TCRdb's table is partial and in-frame only. Of more than 2 million clones listed, over 85% are singletons. The sequenced sample consisted of naive CD8+ T cells from PBMCs. The receptors shown here come from a man between 18 and 35 years old in good health. Some clones in this sample may be carry-over from other donors' samples.

The gene calls are TRBV7-9 and TRBJ2-7; tentatively, D is TRBD1 (5 bases). This CDR3 spans 16 amino acids. V lost 2 bases and J 3 bases, leaving 17 bases between the germline ends. The V gene's germline CDR1 is SEHNR and CDR2 FQNEAQ (reference sequence). This chain's CDR3 is CASSLRMTELGYEQYF. Here the CDR3 DNA reads TGTGCCAGCAGCTTACGAATGACAGAACTGGGCTACGAGCAGTACTTC.

The rearrangement links TRBV27 to TRBJ2-7, with 7 positions matching TRBD2. V lost 1 base and J lost 2; bases outside the gene matches: 14. CDR1 and CDR2 (germline): MNHEY, SMNVEV (reference sequence). The CDR3 spans 18 residues. CDR3: CASSLWRTSSGDAYEQYF. In DNA, the CDR3 is TGTGCCAGCAGTTTATGGCGTACGTCTAGCGGAGATGCCTACGAGCAGTACTTC.

The J gene is TRBJ2-7, the V gene TRBV29-1, with D unclear. The ends were cut back, 6 bases at V and 5 bases at J, with 14 bases in the middle. The length of the CDR3 is 12 residues. Germline CDR1 reads SQVTM; CDR2 reads ANQGSEA. CDR3 sequence (DNA): TGCAGCGTACCCGTAGGAAGCCACGAGCAGTACTTC. Translating it yields CSVPVGSHEQYF.

As for this clone: Other DNA variants within this sample encode the same CDR3. The V and J genes are TRBV27 and TRBJ1-5; D is uncertain. Germline loops: CDR1 MNHEY, CDR2 SMNVEV (reference sequence). The CDR3 contains 14 residues. The V end was cut by 3 bases, the J end by 4 bases, with 10 bases between. The CDR3 nucleotides are TGTGCCAGCAGTTTCCGGGATAAGAATCAGCCCCAGCATTTT. It codes for CASSFRDKNQPQHF.

In the case of this clone: Other nucleotide sequences from this sample produce the same CDR3. The rearrangement uses TRBV27 and TRBJ2-7; no firm D call. Germline V CDR1 and CDR2: MNHEY, SMNVEV (reference sequence). Trimming shortened V by 3 bases and J by 1 base, and 7 bases separated the two germline ends. CDR3 size: 13 residues. CDR3 sequence: CASSFGRSYEQYF. CDR3 coding DNA: TGTGCCAGCAGTTTTGGGCGTTCCTACGAGCAGTACTTC.

This clone was recorded a few times. The chain uses TRBV5-1 and TRBJ1-1; possibly TRBD1 for D (5 bases). The CDR3 covers 13 residues. Germline V gene sequence: CDR1 SGHRS, CDR2 YFSETQ. The V end was cut by 3 bases, the J end by 6 bases, with 12 bases between. CDR3 bases: TGCGCCAGCAGCTCGCCCCAGGGATCTGAAGCTTTCTTT. Its translation: CASSSPQGSEAFF.